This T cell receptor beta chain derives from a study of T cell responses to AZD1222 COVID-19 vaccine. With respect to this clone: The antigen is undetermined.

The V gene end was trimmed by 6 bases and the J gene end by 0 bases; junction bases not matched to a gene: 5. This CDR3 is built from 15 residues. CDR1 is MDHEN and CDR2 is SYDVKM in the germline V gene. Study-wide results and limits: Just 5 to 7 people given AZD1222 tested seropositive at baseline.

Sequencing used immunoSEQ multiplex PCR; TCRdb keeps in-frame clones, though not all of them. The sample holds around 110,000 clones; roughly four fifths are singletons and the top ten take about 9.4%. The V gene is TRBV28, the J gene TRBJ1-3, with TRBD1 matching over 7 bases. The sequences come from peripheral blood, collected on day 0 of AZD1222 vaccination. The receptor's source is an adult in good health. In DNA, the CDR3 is TGTGCCAGCAGCTCAGGGGGAATCTCTGGAAACACCATATATTTT. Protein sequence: CASSSGGISGNTIYF. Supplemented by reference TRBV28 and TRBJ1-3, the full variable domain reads DVKVTQSSRYLVKRTGEKVFLECVQDMDHENMFWYRQDPGLGLRLIYFSYDVKMKEKGDIPEGYSVSREKKERFSLILESASTNQTSMYLCASSSGGISGNTIYFGEGSWLTVV.